Given below is one TCR beta chain in context. Its specificity is not known. Then a second PCR, running about 7 to 11 cycles, was carried out with a sample-barcoded 5' primer and a J-beta primer mix. Using its own MiXCR run on the 5' RACE reads, TCRdb lists one record per CDR3 protein. The sample consists of hundreds of thousands of distinct CDR3 sequences, more than 20% of them appearing once. This sample is drawn from a study of blood T cells in healthy people across ages. Study-wide findings and caveats: Per million T cells, TCR beta diversity dropped about linearly as age rose.

The ends were cut back, 9 bases at V and 0 bases at J, with 6 bases in the middle. This CDR3 region has 12 residues. The same data also contributed to another study, on T cells of mothers and their children. That report adds: Using roughly 1.5 ug per 15 ul, all extracted RNA underwent cDNA synthesis.

The sequence derives from a boy between 10 and 17 years old in good health. This chain connects TRBV12-3 or TRBV12-4 to TRBJ2-1, with D tentatively TRBD1 (5 bases). Sequenced: blood. Here the CDR3 DNA reads TGTGCCAGTGGACACTCCTACAATGAGCAGTTCTTC. Translating it yields CASGHSYNEQFF.